The 29 T cell receptor beta chains below all came from one sample that was sequenced in a study of shared clonotypes between healthy human individuals. Using immunoSEQ multiplex PCR, the repertoire was profiled, and TCRdb retains in-frame clones only, with some absent. Among millions of clones listed, around nine tenths were seen once. The sequenced sample was naive CD4+ T cells sorted from blood. The subset: CD45RA+ positively selected. Receptor source: a man aged 18 to 30 in good health.

The CDR3: CASTDQDPSISEAFF. Here the CDR3 DNA reads TGTGCCAGCACCGACCAGGACCCTTCTATTTCTGAAGCTTTCTTT. This rearrangement joins TRBV6-1 to TRBJ1-1; the D is unclear. In germline, CDR1 is MNHNS, CDR2 SASEGT. This CDR3 spans 15 amino acids. Trimming took off 7 bases at V and 6 bases at J, with 21 bases between the two ends.

This clone was seen a handful of times. This chain joins TRBV5-1 and TRBJ1-5, with D unresolved. Germline V lookup: CDR1 SGHRS, CDR2 YFSETQ. The CDR3 loop spans 15 amino acids. V lost 4 bases and J 1 base, leaving 12 bases between the germline ends. The CDR3 loop is CASSEGPLSNQPQHF. DNA of the CDR3: TGCGCCAGCAGCGAAGGACCACTGAGCAATCAGCCCCAGCATTTT.

This rearrangement joins TRBV7-2 to TRBJ2-5; D is uncertain. Germline CDR1 is SGHTA and CDR2 is FQGNSA. V was shortened by 0 bases and J by 4 bases, with 9 bases between the two germline ends. CDR3 size: 14 residues. As DNA, the CDR3 is TGTGCCAGCAGCTTAGCGTCATCAGGAGAGACCCAGTACTTC. Its protein product is CASSLASSGETQYF. The whole variable domain, filled in from reference TRBV7-2 and TRBJ2-5, reads GAGVSQSPSNKVTEKGKDVELRCDPISGHTALYWYRQSLGQGLEFLIYFQGNSAPDKSGLPSDRFSAERTGGSVSTLTIQRTQQEDSAVYLCASSLASSGETQYFGPGTRLLVL.

This chain uses TRBV5-1 with TRBJ2-2, with a tentative D call TRBD1 (5 bases). Trimming removed 5 bases from V and 0 bases from J, with 14 bases in between. The CDR3 contains 16 residues. Germline V CDR1 and CDR2: SGHRS, YFSETQ. Here the CDR3 reads CASRQAGSTNTGELFF. The DNA of the CDR3 is TGCGCCAGCAGACAGGCTGGCAGTACGAACACCGGGGAGCTGTTTTTT.

The chain employs TRBV19 and TRBJ2-3; D might be TRBD1 (6 bases). The germline V gene has CDR1 LNHDA and CDR2 SQIVND (reference sequence). This CDR3 is 15 amino acids long. V was trimmed by 3 bases and J by 6 bases, leaving 16 bases between them. In DNA, the CDR3 is TGTGCCAGTAGTATTCCCCAGGGTCAGGGGGATACGCAGTATTTT. Residues: CASSIPQGQGDTQYF.

The J gene is TRBJ2-1, the V gene TRBV6-1; 8 nucleotides agree with TRBD2. The CDR3 consists of 14 residues. V gave up 5 bases and J gave up 6 bases; unmatched junction bases: 6. Germline V gene data show CDR1 as MNHNS and CDR2 as SASEGT. The CDR3 region is CASSRSGSINEQFF. The CDR3 DNA reads as TGTGCCAGCAGTAGAAGCGGGAGTATCAATGAGCAGTTCTTC.

The rearrangement joins TRBV19 to TRBJ2-5; no firm D call. Germline V CDR1 and CDR2: LNHDA, SQIVND (reference sequence). V was cut by 3 bases and J by 5 bases, with 10 bases left in between. This CDR3 is built from 13 residues. The CDR3 loop reads CASSIFLAETQYF. In DNA form, the CDR3 reads TGTGCCAGTAGTATTTTCTTGGCGGAGACCCAGTACTTC.

V is TRBV19 and J is TRBJ1-1; TRBD1 aligns across 7 bases. This CDR3 has 13 amino acids. Germline CDR1 reads LNHDA; CDR2 reads SQIVND (reference sequence). The ends lost 6 bases at V and 5 bases at J; junction bases unmatched: 6. Written as DNA, the CDR3 is TGTGCCAGTAGCCAGACAGGGTCTACTGAAGCTTTCTTT. Residues: CASSQTGSTEAFF.

This rearrangement joins TRBV30 to TRBJ2-6; D uncertain. Per germline, CDR1 GTSNPN and CDR2 SVGIG (reference sequence). The length of the CDR3 is 12 residues. V lost 6 bases and J 4 bases, leaving 7 bases between the germline ends. The DNA of the CDR3 is TGTGCCTGTTCCGTGGGGGCCAACGTCCTGACTTTC. Translated, it gives CACSVGANVLTF.

V usage is TRBV4-3 and J usage is TRBJ2-3; D is unclear. This CDR3 comprises 17 residues. V dropped 1 base and J dropped 2 bases, with 16 bases sitting between them. Per germline, CDR1 LGHNA and CDR2 YSLEER. The chain's CDR3 is CASSQVITPFSTDTQYF. DNA of the CDR3: TGCGCCAGCAGCCAAGTTATTACCCCTTTTTCCACAGATACGCAGTATTTT.

The V call is TRBV27, the J call TRBJ2-7; the match to TRBD1 covers 8 bases. The CDR3 spans 15 residues. Losses at the gene ends were 8 bases for V and 2 bases for J; bases not matched to a gene: 11. Germline assignment: CDR1 MNHEY and CDR2 SMNVEV (reference sequence). This CDR3 is CASSRPGQDTYEQYF. Written as DNA, the CDR3 is TGTGCCAGCTCCCGTCCGGGACAGGATACCTACGAGCAGTACTTC.

The chain combines TRBV19 with TRBJ2-6; D remains unclear. Trimming left V 6 bases short and J 4 bases short, with 13 bases between. CDR3 length equals 15 residues. Germline CDR1 and CDR2: LNHDA and SQIVND (reference sequence). Written as DNA, the CDR3 is TGTGCCAGTAGCCCAGTGGTTGGAGGGGCCAACGTCCTGACTTTC. Protein: CASSPVVGGANVLTF.

In its sample, this clone was seen once. This chain joins TRBV15 and TRBJ2-3, with unresolved D. The V end lost 3 bases, the J end lost 7 bases, and 8 bases lay between the germline ends. Germline-derived CDR1 and CDR2 are LNHNV and YYDKDF (reference sequence). The CDR3 loop spans 12 amino acids. The CDR3 sequence is CATSRDQNTQYF. In DNA, the CDR3 is TGTGCCACCAGCAGGGACCAAAATACGCAGTATTTT.

The rearrangement uses TRBV2 and TRBJ1-2; D uncertain. V lost 7 bases and J lost 2, with 14 bases in between. CDR3 length equals 14 residues. Germline V gene lookup returns CDR1 SNHLY and CDR2 FYNNEI. DNA for the CDR3: TGTGCCAGCAATGCAGGAAGCCTGAACTATGGCTACACCTTC. Its protein product is CASNAGSLNYGYTF.

This clone was found once. V gene TRBV10-2 combines with J gene TRBJ1-1; 8 bases fit TRBD1. The trim removed 7 bases at V and 1 base at J, leaving 8 bases unmatched. This CDR3 region has 15 residues. CDR1 and CDR2 from the germline V gene are WSHSY and SAAADI. The CDR3 sequence: CASTRGRGPNTEAFF. CDR3 in DNA: TGCGCCAGCACCCGGGGCAGGGGGCCGAACACTGAAGCTTTCTTT.

The gene calls are TRBV10-1 and TRBJ2-3, with D possibly TRBD2 on 6 matching bases. Trimming took 0 bases from V and 2 from J, leaving 12 bases between them. The CDR3 sequence is 16 residues long. Germline assignment: CDR1 WNHNN and CDR2 SYGVQD (reference sequence). The CDR3 nucleotides read TGCGCCAGCAGTGAGTCGAGGCTAGCGCACACAGATACGCAGTATTTT. As protein: CASSESRLAHTDTQYF.

This chain links TRBV10-3 with TRBJ1-1; D gene unclear. The germline gives CDR1 ENHRY, CDR2 SYGVKD. The length of the CDR3 is 12 residues. The V end lost 6 bases, the J end lost 4 bases, and 9 bases lay between the germline ends. The CDR3: CAIRGGFTEAFF. CDR3 sequence (DNA): TGTGCCATCAGGGGAGGTTTCACTGAAGCTTTCTTT.

Comments on this clone: Other DNA sequences of this sample code for an identical CDR3. The chain recombines TRBV5-1 with TRBJ2-6; no definite D call. Per germline, CDR1 SGHRS and CDR2 YFSETQ. This CDR3 is built from 15 residues. Trimming shortened V by 0 bases and J by 0 bases, and 4 bases separated the two germline ends. This CDR3 is CASSLGNSGANVLTF. The CDR3 region has the DNA TGCGCCAGCAGCTTGGGGAACTCTGGGGCCAACGTCCTGACTTTC. Drawing the rest from reference TRBV5-1 and TRBJ2-6, the complete variable domain is KAGVTQTPRYLIKTRGQQVTLSCSPISGHRSVSWYQQTPGQGLQFLFEYFSETQRNKGNFPGRFSGRQFSNSRSEMNVSTLELGDSALYLCASSLGNSGANVLTFGAGSRLTVL.

This chain links TRBV6-1 with TRBJ1-5, with a possible D match to TRBD1 (6 bases). V lost 4 bases, J lost 5 bases, and 9 bases lay in between. The CDR3 loop spans 13 amino acids. Germline V gene sequence: CDR1 MNHNS, CDR2 SASEGT. The CDR3 DNA sequence: TGTGCCAGCAGTGTTTCAGGGGATCAGCCCCAGCATTTT. This gives the protein CASSVSGDQPQHF.

The chain links TRBV30 to TRBJ2-1; no clear D. The V gene's germline CDR1 is GTSNPN and CDR2 SVGIG (reference sequence). The CDR3 has 11 residues. Trimming left V 7 bases short and J 7 bases short, with 11 bases between. CDR3 coding DNA: TGTGCCTACCTCGCTCTTAATGAGCAGTTCTTC. It translates to CAYLALNEQFF.

The genes are TRBV10-3 and TRBJ2-2, with 7 bases fitting TRBD2. Trimming removed 3 bases from V and 1 base from J; junction bases left unmatched: 5. The CDR3 is made up of 16 amino acids. The germline gives CDR1 ENHRY, CDR2 SYGVKD. CDR3 bases: TGTGCCATCAGTGAAGCGGGCGGGGGGAACACCGGGGAGCTGTTTTTT. It yields the protein CAISEAGGGNTGELFF.

This sequence joins TRBV13 and TRBJ2-1; 11 nucleotides match TRBD1. CDR1 is PRHDT, CDR2 FYEKMQ, per germline (reference sequence). The CDR3 is 15 residues long. With V trimmed by 4 bases and J by 7 bases, 6 bases remained unmatched. The CDR3 sequence is CASSSGQGVRNEQFF. CDR3 bases: TGTGCCAGCAGCTCGGGACAGGGGGTAAGGAATGAGCAGTTCTTC.

The chain combines TRBV11-2 with TRBJ2-5; the match to TRBD2 covers 13 bases. Trimming at V came to 4 bases and at J to 4 bases, leaving 3 bases not matched to a gene. Germline V lookup: CDR1 SGHAT, CDR2 FQNNGV. The CDR3 length is 15 residues. As DNA, the CDR3 is TGTGCCAGCAGCTATACTAGCGGGGGGGGAGAGACCCAGTACTTC. This codes for CASSYTSGGGETQYF.

CDR3 in DNA: TGTGCCAGCTCATCGACTGACAGGAGTAATGAAAAACTGTTTTTT. Amino acid sequence: CASSSTDRSNEKLFF. This sequence joins TRBV18 and TRBJ1-4; a possible D gene is TRBD1 (6 bases). V was pared by 5 bases and J by 4 bases, with 14 bases between. The CDR3 has 15 residues. The germline CDR1 and CDR2 sequences are KGHSH and LQKENI.

This clone was seen once. The sample has other DNA sequences that encode this CDR3 too. V gene TRBV7-8 combines with J gene TRBJ2-7, with D possibly matching TRBD2 (5 bases). V was clipped by 1 base and J by 3 bases, with 10 bases between them. The CDR3 has 14 residues. Germline CDR1 reads SGHVS; CDR2 reads FQNEAQ. In DNA form, the CDR3 reads TGTGCCAGCAGCTTAGAGGTAGGAGGCTACGAGCAGTACTTC. Protein: CASSLEVGGYEQYF.

This chain joins TRBV30 and TRBJ2-1; 8 bases align to TRBD1. Germline CDR1 reads GTSNPN; CDR2 reads SVGIG (reference sequence). This CDR3 contains 12 residues. Trimming took 0 bases from V and 15 from J; bases not matched to a gene: 7. The CDR3 DNA follows: TGTGCCTGGAGTGTACAGGGGGGTGGGAGGTTCTTC. It yields the protein CAWSVQGGGRFF.

The genes are TRBV10-3 and TRBJ1-4; D unclear. This CDR3 has 12 amino acids. From germline, CDR1 is ENHRY and CDR2 SYGVKD. Trimming cost V 3 bases and J 4 bases, with 3 bases left between them. This CDR3 reads CAISEHNEKLFF. The CDR3 nucleotides read TGTGCCATCAGTGAACATAATGAAAAACTGTTTTTT.

The chain employs TRBV25-1 and TRBJ2-3, with D tentatively TRBD2 (7 bases). From germline, CDR1 is MGHDK and CDR2 SYGVNS. Trimming removed 8 bases from V and 5 bases from J, with 14 bases in between. This CDR3 is 13 amino acids long. CDR3: CASLGGRKDTQYF. The DNA for the CDR3 is TGTGCCAGCCTGGGGGGGCGCAAAGATACGCAGTATTTT.

The gene calls are TRBV27 and TRBJ1-1; 7 nucleotides align to TRBD1. Germline V gives CDR1 MNHEY, CDR2 SMNVEV (reference sequence). V dropped 5 bases and J dropped 5; count of bases not matched to a gene: 14. There are 16 residues in the CDR3. Here the CDR3 reads CASSKTPGTAATEAFF. CDR3 in DNA: TGTGCCAGCAGTAAAACCCCCGGGACAGCCGCGACTGAAGCTTTCTTT.